The clone carrying this T cell receptor (beta chain) was detected only once. Trimming pared 3 bases from V and 0 bases from J, leaving 16 bases between. The V gene's germline CDR1 is SGDLS and CDR2 YYNGEE. This CDR3 has 16 residues. The data stem from a study of glioma-infiltrating T cells after dendritic cell vaccination. At the level of the study: Dendritic cell vaccination trial patients had either newly diagnosed or recurrent glioblastoma.

Profiled with immunoSEQ multiplex PCR; TCRdb holds only in-frame clones, not every one. The sample includes fewer than 90,000 clones, roughly four fifths seen only once; the top ten take around 7%. As for time point: after dendritic cell vaccination, including at tumor progression/relapse. The chain is built from TRBV9 and TRBJ2-7; D not certain. This receptor was identified in a human donor with glioblastoma. The starting material was blood, obtained after dendritic cell vaccination. This CDR3 reads CASSGEKAVSSYEQYF. For the CDR3, the DNA is TGTGCCAGCAGCGGAGAGAAGGCGGTGAGCTCCTACGAGCAGTACTTC.